This TCR beta chain originates from a study of OX40 agonist ivuxolimab in advanced cancers. Study-level findings and limits: Doses of 0.1 to 3.0 mg/kg were accompanied by clonal expansion of CD4+ and CD8+ blood T cells by week 6.

With 9 bases removed from V and 0 bases from J, the gap between germline ends came to 11 bases. Germline-derived CDR1 and CDR2 are MNHNS and SASEGT. This CDR3 region has 13 residues. As concerns this clone: Its antigen is still unknown.

TCRdb's copy holds only in-frame clones and misses some; the assay was immunoSEQ multiplex PCR. This sample yields tens of thousands of clones, of which roughly 94% are seen a single time; 0.45% to 0.55% belongs to the top ten. The rearrangement uses TRBV6-1 and TRBJ2-5; possibly TRBD1 for D (6 bases). This TCR derives from an adult with an advanced solid tumor such as melanoma, head and neck, liver or kidney cancer. This sample comprised CD4+ or CD8+ T cells sorted from blood, obtained in a trial of the OX40 agonist ivuxolimab. This chain's CDR3 is CASGTQYQETQYF. CDR3 nucleotides: TGTGCCAGTGGGACACAGTACCAAGAGACCCAGTACTTC.